The 12 T cell receptor beta chains reported below all come from one sample, sequenced in a study of blood T cell repertoires in COVID-19. TCRdb keeps only in-frame clones here, not all; method: immunoSEQ multiplex PCR. The sample shows about 280,000 clones, around nine tenths of them seen only once. The material sequenced was peripheral blood. These receptors were collected from a woman in her twenties or thirties with COVID-19, enrolled during active disease.

J is TRBJ2-7 and V is TRBV5-1, with 14 bases fitting TRBD2. This CDR3 comprises 14 residues. J lost 7 bases, V lost 0 bases, and 0 bases had no gene match. Germline V gives CDR1 SGHRS, CDR2 YFSETQ. CDR3 sequence: CASSLGTSGGEQYF. The CDR3 DNA reads as TGCGCCAGCAGCTTGGGGACTAGCGGGGGGGAGCAGTACTTC.

Comment on this clone: The same CDR3 also results from other DNA sequences found in this sample. V is TRBV5-1 and J is TRBJ2-1; TRBD2 matches 8 bases. CDR3 length equals 15 residues. Trimming at V came to 4 bases and at J to 0 bases, leaving 3 bases not matched to a gene. Looked up from germline, CDR1 is SGHRS and CDR2 is YFSETQ. CDR3 sequence reads: CASSGGGSSYNEQFF. The CDR3 coding sequence is TGCGCCAGCAGCGGCGGGGGGAGCTCCTACAATGAGCAGTTCTTC.

This clone appeared a few times. V is TRBV7-8 and J is TRBJ1-6, with 7 bases that match TRBD1. The trim removed 2 bases at V and 10 bases at J, leaving 5 bases unmatched. Germline assignment: CDR1 SGHVS and CDR2 FQNEAQ. This CDR3 contains 14 residues. The chain's CDR3 is CASSLQGDGSPLHF. For the CDR3, the DNA is TGTGCCAGCAGCTTACAGGGGGACGGGTCACCCCTCCACTTT.

The chain uses TRBV5-4 and TRBJ1-2, with D possibly matching TRBD1 (5 bases). CDR1 SGHNT and CDR2 YYREEE come from the germline V gene (reference sequence). This CDR3 contains 14 residues. Deletions cut 2 bases from V and 4 bases from J, with 12 bases between. CDR3 nucleotide sequence: TGTGCCAGCAGCTTTCAGGGTAGTGGCTATGGCTACACCTTC. It codes for CASSFQGSGYGYTF.

This chain connects TRBV5-1 to TRBJ1-5, with D possibly TRBD1 on 6 matching bases. Trimming left V 0 bases short and J 6 bases short, with 10 bases between. The germline gives CDR1 SGHRS, CDR2 YFSETQ. The CDR3 covers 14 residues. The CDR3 DNA is TGCGCCAGCAGCTTGGAAGGGGGTAGTCAGCCCCAGCATTTT. Its translation: CASSLEGGSQPQHF.

The chain employs TRBV3-1 (or the pseudogene TRBV3-2) and TRBJ2-1; TRBD2 matches 12 bases. With 4 bases clipped from V and 6 bases from J, the junction kept 7 bases outside the gene matches. CDR1 and CDR2 from the germline V gene are LGHDT and YNNKEL (reference sequence). This CDR3 spans 16 amino acids. CDR3 DNA sequence: TGTGCCAGCAGCCTCCAAAGACTAGCGGGGGCCAATGAGCAGTTCTTC. It is translated as CASSLQRLAGANEQFF.

This chain joins TRBV24-1 and TRBJ1-5; D uncertain. The germline V and J ends were trimmed by 3 bases and 4 bases, with 9 bases remaining between them. The CDR3 has 14 residues. Germline assignment: CDR1 KGHDR and CDR2 SFDVKD. CDR3 amino acids: CATSDKHWNQPQHF. The DNA of the CDR3 is TGTGCCACCAGTGATAAGCACTGGAATCAGCCCCAGCATTTT.

This chain joins TRBV5-1 and TRBJ2-7; 9 positions agree with TRBD2. V dropped 0 bases and J dropped 3; count of bases not matched to a gene: 13. Germline CDR1 and CDR2: SGHRS and YFSETQ. The CDR3 consists of 18 residues. The CDR3 sequence is CASSLVRSGGPSVYEQYF. The CDR3 DNA reads TGCGCCAGCAGCTTGGTACGGAGCGGGGGGCCCTCCGTCTACGAGCAGTACTTC.

The chain employs TRBV19 and TRBJ2-1; 7 bases match TRBD1. V was pared by 5 bases and J by 4 bases, with 5 bases of the junction left unmatched. This CDR3 spans 14 amino acids. The germline gives CDR1 LNHDA, CDR2 SQIVND (reference sequence). Written as DNA, the CDR3 is TGTGCCAGTAGTCTCCGGGACAGTTACAATGAGCAGTTCTTC. Encoded protein: CASSLRDSYNEQFF.

The chain carries TRBV4-1 and TRBJ1-5; 8 bases are shared with TRBD1. This CDR3 is built from 15 residues. Germline loops: CDR1 MGHRA, CDR2 YSYEKL. The V and J ends lost 3 bases and 3 bases, in that order; junction bases with no gene match: 4. In DNA form, the CDR3 reads TGCGCCAGCAGCCAGGGGACAGGTTACAATCAGCCCCAGCATTTT. Translated: CASSQGTGYNQPQHF.

The CDR3 spells CATRGANEQFF. CDR3 bases: TGTGCGACCCGGGGGGCAAATGAGCAGTTCTTC. The gene calls are TRBV3-1 (or the pseudogene TRBV3-2) and TRBJ2-1, with D possibly being TRBD2 (7 bases). CDR3 size: 11 residues. Germline V gene data show CDR1 as LGHDT and CDR2 as YNNKEL (reference sequence).

This rearrangement joins TRBV25-1 to TRBJ2-7; D unclear. The germline gives CDR1 MGHDK, CDR2 SYGVNS. The V gene lost 8 bases and the J gene lost 2 bases, with 16 bases spanning the gap. CDR3 length: 14 residues. The DNA for the CDR3 is TGTGCCAGCTCTTTAGACACTGGGCCCTACGAGCAGTACTTC. Translation: CASSLDTGPYEQYF.